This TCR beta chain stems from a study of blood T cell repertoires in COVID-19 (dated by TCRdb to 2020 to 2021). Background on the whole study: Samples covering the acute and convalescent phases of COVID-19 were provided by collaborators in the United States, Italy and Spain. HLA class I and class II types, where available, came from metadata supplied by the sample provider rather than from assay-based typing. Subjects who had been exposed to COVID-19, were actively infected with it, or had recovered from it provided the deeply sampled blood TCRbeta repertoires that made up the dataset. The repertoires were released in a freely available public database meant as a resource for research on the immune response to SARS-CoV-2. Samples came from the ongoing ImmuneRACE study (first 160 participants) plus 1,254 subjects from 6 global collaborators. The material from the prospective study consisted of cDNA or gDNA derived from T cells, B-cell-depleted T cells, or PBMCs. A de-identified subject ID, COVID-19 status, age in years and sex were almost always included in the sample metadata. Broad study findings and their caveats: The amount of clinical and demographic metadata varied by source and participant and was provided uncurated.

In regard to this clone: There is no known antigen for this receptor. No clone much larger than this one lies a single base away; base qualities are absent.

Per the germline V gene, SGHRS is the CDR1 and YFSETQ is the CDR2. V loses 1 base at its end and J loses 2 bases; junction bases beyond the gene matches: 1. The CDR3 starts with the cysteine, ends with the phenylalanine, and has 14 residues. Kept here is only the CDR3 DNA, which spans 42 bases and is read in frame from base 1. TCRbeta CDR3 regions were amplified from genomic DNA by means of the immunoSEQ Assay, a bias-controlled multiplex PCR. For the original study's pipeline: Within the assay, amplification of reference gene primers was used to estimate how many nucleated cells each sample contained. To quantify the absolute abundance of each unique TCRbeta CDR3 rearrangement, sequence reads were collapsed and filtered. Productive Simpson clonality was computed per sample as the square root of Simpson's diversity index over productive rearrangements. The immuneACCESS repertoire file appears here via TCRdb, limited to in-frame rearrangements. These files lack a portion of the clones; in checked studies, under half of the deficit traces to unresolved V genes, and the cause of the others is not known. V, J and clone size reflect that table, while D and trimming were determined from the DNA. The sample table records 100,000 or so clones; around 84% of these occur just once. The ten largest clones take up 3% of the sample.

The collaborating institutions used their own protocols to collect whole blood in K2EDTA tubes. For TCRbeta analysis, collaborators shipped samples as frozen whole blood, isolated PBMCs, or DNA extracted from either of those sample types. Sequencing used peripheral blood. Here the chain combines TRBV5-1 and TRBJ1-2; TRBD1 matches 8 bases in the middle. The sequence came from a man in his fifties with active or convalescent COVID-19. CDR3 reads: CASSLTGGNYGYTF. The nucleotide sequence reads TGCGCCAGCAGCTTGACAGGGGGGAACTATGGCTACACCTTC.